This TCR beta chain is drawn from a study of response to subunit inactivated influenza vaccine (dated 2018 in TCRdb). The study in broad terms: Deep quantitative T cell receptor repertoire profiling was used in the study to track responses to a trivalent subunit inactivated influenza vaccine. Findings and caveats that apply to the study as a whole: The authors proposed that each seasonal influenza vaccination may bring in only a limited number of new T cells.

Inclusive of the bounding cysteine and phenylalanine, the CDR3 is 18 residues long. Of the read, only the CDR3 DNA is kept; its 54 bases are in frame from base 1. The junction carries 18 bases between V and J, which are trimmed by 3 bases and 0 bases respectively. CDR1 MDHEN and CDR2 SYDVKM were looked up in the germline V gene. Libraries were prepared through RT-PCR. This sample was sequenced with an Illumina HiSeq 2500. The public reads were quality trimmed at Q25 with fastp and then assembled into clones with MiXCR by TCRdb, keeping productive beta chains. Rows with one shared CDR3 protein collapse into an entry with the most common genes and DNA. Within this sample are 290,000 or so distinct CDR3 sequences, with 22% of them counted one time only. The ten largest clones take up 10% to 13% of the sample. This clonotype showed up just a few times. The antigen it binds to is not known. No per-base quality is available; no much larger clone lies one base away.

The sample here was PBMCs from blood, taken 21 months after vaccination. The sequence links TRBV28 to TRBJ1-5; the D gene assignment is ambiguous. The sequence came from a man aged 45-69 years who received an inactivated influenza vaccine. Donor details come from another sample of the same person, matched by shared clones. The nucleotides are TGTGCCAGCAGTTTCGCGGGAAGGAAAGGGTATAGCAATCAGCCCCAGCATTTT. Translated, this gives CASSFAGRKGYSNQPQHF.